In its sample, the clone carrying this T cell receptor beta chain was seen a few times. The antigen is unknown. These data come from a study of human T cells and chemical hapten exposure. Study details: Predominantly women, the patients had alopecia areata, totalis or universalis. Yields of TCR per sample differed, chiefly owing to small differences in pooled library volume.

Study-wide points: Unchanged with DPC sensitization were TCRs above 1 in 1000 frequency. While controls formed fewer of them, expanded TCRs formed significantly more large CDR3 similarity clusters.

Sample time point: patch test 1, 2 weeks after DPC sensitization. As to treatment: therapeutic diphenylcyclopropenone sensitization with weekly scalp DPC. The CDR3 spans 18 residues. V lost 4 bases and J lost 0; bases outside the gene matches: 12. CDR1 and CDR2 from the germline V gene are SGHRS and YFSETQ. Via MiXCR, TCRdb re-called the RACE reads, giving one row per CDR3 protein. Altogether fewer than 500,000 distinct CDR3 sequences are present, approximately 4.4% being singletons, with the ten largest covering 2% to 2.5%. The starting material was whole blood, obtained in connection with sensitization to the hapten diphenylcyclopropenone (DPC). The receptor comes from a woman aged 50 to 65 with alopecia areata. Some clones in this sample may be carry-over from other donors' samples. The gene calls are TRBV5-1 and TRBJ1-2, with 10 bases matching TRBD1. CDR3 in DNA: TGCGCCAGCAGCACCGGCTCGGGACAGGGGTTAGCTAACTATGGCTACACCTTC. Amino acid sequence: CASSTGSGQGLANYGYTF.